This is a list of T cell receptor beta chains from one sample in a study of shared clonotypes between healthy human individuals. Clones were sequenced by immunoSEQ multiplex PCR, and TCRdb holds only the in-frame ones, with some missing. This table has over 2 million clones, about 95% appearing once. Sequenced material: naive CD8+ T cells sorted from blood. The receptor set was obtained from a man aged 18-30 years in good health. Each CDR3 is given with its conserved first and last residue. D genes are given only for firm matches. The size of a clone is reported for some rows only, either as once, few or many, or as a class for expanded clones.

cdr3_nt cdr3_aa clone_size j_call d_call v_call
TGCGCCAGCAGCCCCACCCGGGGTCAAGGCTACACCTTC CASSPTRGQGYTF NA TRBJ1-2 NA TRBV4-3
TGTGCCACCCCAAGACGGCCTAGGAAAACTGAAGCTTTCTTT CATPRRPRKTEAFF NA TRBJ1-1 NA TRBV25-1
TGTGCCAGCAGCAGGACTCAGGGGAAATCCGGAAACACCATATATTTT CASSRTQGKSGNTIYF NA TRBJ1-3 NA TRBV7-9
TGCGCCAGCAGTTATGGCTCCTACGAGCAGTACTTC CASSYGSYEQYF NA TRBJ2-7 NA TRBV5-1
TGTGCCAGCAGTGCGACTAGCGGTTTCTACAATGAGCAGTTCTTC CASSATSGFYNEQFF NA TRBJ2-1 TRBD2 TRBV2
TGTGCCAGCAGTTTATCGGGGGGCAGGGGGCTGCACACTGAAGCTTTCTTT CASSLSGGRGLHTEAFF NA TRBJ1-1 TRBD1 TRBV27
TGCAGCGTTGAGGGAGGACAGGGGAACTATGGCTACACCTTC CSVEGGQGNYGYTF NA TRBJ1-2 TRBD1 TRBV29-1
TGCGCCAGCAGTGCACCCCATGAGCTAGCGGGGGCGTACTTC CASSAPHELAGAYF NA TRBJ2-7 TRBD2 TRBV10-2
TGTGCCAGCAGCTGGGGTGGGGGCACAGATACGCAGTATTTT CASSWGGGTDTQYF NA TRBJ2-3 NA TRBV7-6
TGTGCCAGCAGCGGCCCTTCCTACGAGCAGTACTTC CASSGPSYEQYF NA TRBJ2-7 NA TRBV9
TGTGCCAGTAGTCCCGGGGCCTACGAGCAGTACTTC CASSPGAYEQYF few TRBJ2-7 NA TRBV19
TGTGCCAGCAGTTACGGGTATAGGGGCACTGAAGCTTTCTTT CASSYGYRGTEAFF NA TRBJ1-1 NA TRBV6-6
TGCAGCGTAATGCAGTGGAATGAGCAGTTCTTC CSVMQWNEQFF NA TRBJ2-1 NA TRBV29-1
TGTGCCACCAGCAGAGAGAGAGGGGGTGGGAGAAGCTCCTACGAGCAGTACTTC CATSRERGGGRSSYEQYF NA TRBJ2-7 NA TRBV15
TGTGCCAGCAGCTTAGGGGGTCAGAAGACCGGGGAGCTGTTTTTT CASSLGGQKTGELFF NA TRBJ2-2 NA TRBV13
TGTGCCAGCAGTTCCTCGGGACAGGGGAACACTGAAGCTTTCTTT CASSSSGQGNTEAFF NA TRBJ1-1 TRBD1 TRBV6-5
TGTGCCAGCGAGGGGCCACATGAAAAACTGTTTTTT CASEGPHEKLFF NA TRBJ1-4 NA TRBV28
TGTGCCAGCAGTCCCCGAGGCGGGGATGGCTACACCTTC CASSPRGGDGYTF NA TRBJ1-2 NA TRBV6-6
TGTGCCAGCAGCTTGTGGCCGGGACTAGCTTCAACAGATACGCAGTATTTT CASSLWPGLASTDTQYF NA TRBJ2-3 TRBD2 TRBV5-6
TGTGCCATCATTCCGGACGGATACAATGAGCAGTTCTTC CAIIPDGYNEQFF NA TRBJ2-1 NA TRBV10-3
TGTGCCAGCAGCCCTCTCGAGGCCGGGGAGCTGTTTTTT CASSPLEAGELFF NA TRBJ2-2 NA TRBV9
TGTGCCAGTAGTATATACCTTACCGCGTACGAGCAGTACTTC CASSIYLTAYEQYF NA TRBJ2-7 NA TRBV19
TGTGCCAGCACCCCGTTACCCCTAGGGAGCTACGAGCAGTACTTC CASTPLPLGSYEQYF NA TRBJ2-7 NA TRBV6-5
TGTGCCAGCAGCGGAATACTCCGGGACGGCGGGGGAGAGCAGTACTTC CASSGILRDGGGEQYF NA TRBJ2-7 TRBD2 TRBV13
TGTGCCAGCAGCTTGGCCCCTGTAGAGACCCAGTACTTC CASSLAPVETQYF NA TRBJ2-5 NA TRBV5-6
TGTGCCAGCAGCTTCCCTGGGACTAGCGGGAAGGGGTACGAGCAGTACTTC CASSFPGTSGKGYEQYF NA TRBJ2-7 TRBD2 TRBV5-6
TGTGCCAGCAGTCTCGGTATTTACCACACAGATACGCAGTATTTT CASSLGIYHTDTQYF NA TRBJ2-3 NA TRBV7-8
TGTGCCAGCAGTTTATTACAGGGAAACCCTGAAGCTTTCTTT CASSLLQGNPEAFF NA TRBJ1-1 NA TRBV27
TGTGCCAGCAGCTTGGGGAGGTACGAGCAGTACTTC CASSLGRYEQYF NA TRBJ2-7 NA TRBV5-6
TGCGCCAGCAGCCAATGGATAGCGGGAGAAACGGGCAATGAGCAGTTCTTC CASSQWIAGETGNEQFF once TRBJ2-1 TRBD2 TRBV4-3